This T cell receptor beta chain derives from a study of shared clonotypes between healthy human individuals. Overall study results and limits: Larger richness was generally estimated for naive than memory subsets. Shared clonotypes across all four donors exceeded non-shared ones in generation probability.

There are 14 residues in the CDR3. V dropped 1 base and J dropped 5 bases, with 12 bases sitting between them. CDR1 and CDR2 from the germline V gene are SGHTA and FQGNSA. Assay execution took place at the deep level. TCRdb's copy holds only in-frame clones and misses some; the assay was immunoSEQ multiplex PCR. There are around 2.5 million clones in the sample; roughly 93% occur only once, and approximately 0.37% lies in the top ten. Points on this clone: Its target is unknown.

Donors included only healthy HIV-negative adults lacking recent acute infections or vaccinations. The chain has TRBV7-2 and TRBJ2-7; D unresolved. The specimen sequenced was naive CD4+ T cells from PBMCs. Noted subset: CD45RA+ positively selected. The clonotype comes from a man aged 18 to 30 in good health. Some clones in this sample may be carry-over from other donors' samples. The CDR3 region is CASSLGLAIHEQYF. For the CDR3, the DNA is TGTGCCAGCAGCTTAGGTTTGGCTATCCACGAGCAGTACTTC.